This passage covers 32 T cell receptor beta chains from one sample sequenced in a study of beta chain features in type 1 diabetes. The whole isolated RNA underwent reverse transcription, so sequencing captured expressed TCRB transcripts. Clones were sequenced by immunoSEQ multiplex PCR, and TCRdb holds only the in-frame ones, with some missing. This sample carries approximately 470,000 clones, roughly 30% of them seen once, and the ten largest clones take almost 0.065%. The sample taken for sequencing was naive CD4+ T cells from blood. The receptor set was obtained from a man younger than 30 in good health.

This clone was seen more than once but under ten times. The chain recombines TRBV28 with TRBJ1-1, with unresolved D. The CDR3 length is 14 residues. V dropped 3 bases and J dropped 2 bases, with 10 bases sitting between them. Germline V lookup: CDR1 MDHEN, CDR2 SYDVKM. Here the CDR3 reads CASSFGTANTEAFF. For the CDR3, the DNA is TGTGCCAGCAGTTTCGGAACAGCTAACACTGAAGCTTTCTTT.

This clone was detected only a few times. This chain connects TRBV10-3 to TRBJ2-2; 10 bases line up with TRBD1. The V gene end was trimmed by 6 bases and the J gene end by 1 base; junction bases not matched to a gene: 2. The CDR3 is made up of 15 amino acids. Germline V gene lookup returns CDR1 ENHRY and CDR2 SYGVKD. The CDR3, as DNA: TGTGCCATCAGGACAGGGGGCGAGAACACCGGGGAGCTGTTTTTT. This gives the protein CAIRTGGENTGELFF.

This clone was seen only a few times. The chain is built from TRBV29-1 and TRBJ1-4; possibly TRBD1 for D (5 bases). V shed 3 bases and J shed 4 bases, with 9 bases lying between them. The germline V gene has CDR1 SQVTM and CDR2 ANQGSEA. The CDR3 spans 13 residues. CDR3 sequence (DNA): TGCAGCGTTGAGAGGGACGGTAATGAAAAACTGTTTTTT. Residues: CSVERDGNEKLFF.

This clone occurred a few times. V is TRBV9 and J is TRBJ2-1; 10 positions match TRBD2. Germline V gene data show CDR1 as SGDLS and CDR2 as YYNGEE. This CDR3 is built from 15 residues. Germline trimming cut 0 bases from V and 8 bases from J; bases unmatched to any gene: 5. Here the CDR3 DNA reads TGTGCCAGCAGCGTAGCTAGCGGGAGTGTCTATGAGCAGTTCTTC. It specifies CASSVASGSVYEQFF. The full variable domain, its missing parts supplied by reference TRBV9 and TRBJ2-1, is DSGVTQTPKHLITATGQRVTLRCSPRSGDLSVYWYQQSLDQGLQFLIQYYNGEERAKGNILERFSAQQFPDLHSELNLSSLELGDSALYFCASSVASGSVYEQFFGPGTRLTVL.

This clone has more than one count but fewer than ten. The CDR3 coding sequence is TGTGCCAGCACCAGGGGAGCCTATCAAGAGACCCAGTACTTC. As protein: CASTRGAYQETQYF. The chain carries TRBV11-2 and TRBJ2-5; TRBD1 is a possible D gene (6 bases). The V gene's germline CDR1 is SGHAT and CDR2 FQNNGV. The CDR3 sequence is 14 residues long. V was shortened by 7 bases and J by 2 bases, with 14 bases between the two germline ends.

This clone occurred a few times. Here the CDR3 reads CASSEIYRENIQYF. DNA for the CDR3: TGTGCCAGCAGTGAAATCTACAGAGAAAACATTCAGTACTTC. The chain is built from TRBV6-1 and TRBJ2-4; D uncertain. Germline V gene sequence: CDR1 MNHNS, CDR2 SASEGT. Trimming took off 2 bases at V and 5 bases at J, with 10 bases between the two ends. This CDR3 comprises 14 residues.

This clone was seen a few times. V gene TRBV9 combines with J gene TRBJ2-3, with 8 nucleotides matching TRBD1. The germline CDR1 and CDR2 sequences are SGDLS and YYNGEE. The J segment lost 4 bases and the V segment lost 1 base, leaving 2 bases of the junction unmatched. This CDR3 has 14 amino acids. The CDR3 DNA reads as TGTGCCAGCAGCGTAACAGGGGGGCCAGATACGCAGTATTTT. Its translation is CASSVTGGPDTQYF.

The chain carries TRBV18 and TRBJ2-3, with unresolved D. CDR3 length equals 16 residues. CDR1 and CDR2 (germline): KGHSH, LQKENI. Trimming removed 3 bases from V and 1 base from J, with 14 bases in between. The CDR3 is CASSPARPRGTDTQYF. CDR3 DNA sequence: TGTGCCAGCTCACCCGCGAGGCCCCGTGGCACAGATACGCAGTATTTT.

The table lists this clone with a few counts. This chain's CDR3 is CASSVGIGDASYEQYF. In DNA form, the CDR3 reads TGTGCCAGCAGCGTAGGTATTGGGGACGCGTCCTACGAGCAGTACTTC. The V and J genes are TRBV9 and TRBJ2-7, with D tentatively TRBD1 or TRBD2 (5 bases each). V lost 0 bases and J lost 1, with 14 bases in between. Germline CDR1 reads SGDLS; CDR2 reads YYNGEE. This CDR3 has 16 amino acids.

J is TRBJ2-7 and V is TRBV18; 12 positions match TRBD2. The CDR3 sequence is 16 residues long. In germline, CDR1 is KGHSH, CDR2 LQKENI. J lost 6 bases, V lost 0 bases, and 6 bases had no gene match. As DNA, the CDR3 is TGTGCCAGCTCACCACCGCTAGCGGGAGGGAGGAGCGAGCAGTACTTC. Protein product: CASSPPLAGGRSEQYF. Combining the CDR3 with reference TRBV18 and TRBJ2-7 gives the whole variable domain NAGVMQNPRHLVRRRGQEARLRCSPMKGHSHVYWYRQLPEEGLKFMVYLQKENIIDESGMPKERFSAEFPKEGPSILRIQQVVRGDSAAYFCASSPPLAGGRSEQYFGPGTRLTVT.

This chain links TRBV4-2 with TRBJ2-2, with 8 bases matching TRBD1. Trimming cost V 3 bases and J 3 bases; bases outside gene matches: 3. Looked up from germline, CDR1 is LGHNA and CDR2 is YNFKEQ. This CDR3 contains 15 residues. CDR3 coding DNA: TGTGCCAGCAGCCAGGCGGACAGGGACACCGGGGAGCTGTTTTTT. As protein: CASSQADRDTGELFF.

The chain recombines TRBV9 with TRBJ2-3; no clear D. CDR1 and CDR2 from the germline V gene are SGDLS and YYNGEE. Trimming removed 2 bases at V and 0 bases at J, with 7 bases between. This CDR3 is built from 14 residues. The CDR3 bases are TGTGCCAGCAGCGTCCTAGGTAGCACAGATACGCAGTATTTT. This gives the protein CASSVLGSTDTQYF.

This clone was seen only a few times. The DNA for the CDR3 is TGTGCCAGCAGCTTCCCAGCCGACAGGGGAGAGACCCAGTACTTC. Protein product: CASSFPADRGETQYF. The V and J genes are TRBV7-2 and TRBJ2-5; 8 bases are a match to TRBD1. Germline V gene sequence: CDR1 SGHTA, CDR2 FQGNSA. Germline trimming cut 3 bases from V and 4 bases from J; bases unmatched to any gene: 7. CDR3 length: 15 amino acids.

V and J are TRBV29-1 and TRBJ1-2; 8 bases map to TRBD1. The CDR3 loop spans 14 amino acids. Germline CDR1 and CDR2: SQVTM and ANQGSEA. V trimming: 3 bases; J trimming: 8 bases; junction bases outside the gene matches: 11. CDR3 protein: CSVEKHRGSYGYTF. For the CDR3, the DNA is TGCAGCGTTGAGAAGCACAGGGGGAGTTACGGCTACACCTTC.

The chain has TRBV7-9 and TRBJ2-1; weak D call: TRBD2 (5 bases). V lost 1 base to trimming and J lost 9 bases, with 7 bases between them. This CDR3 spans 12 amino acids. Germline assignment: CDR1 SEHNR and CDR2 FQNEAQ (reference sequence). DNA for the CDR3: TGTGCCAGCAGCTTAGATGCGGGTGAGCAGTTCTTC. This codes for CASSLDAGEQFF. The whole variable domain, filled in from reference TRBV7-9 and TRBJ2-1, reads DTGVSQNPRHKITKRGQNVTFRCDPISEHNRLYWYRQTLGQGPEFLTYFQNEAQLEKSRLLSDRFSAERPKGSFSTLEIQRTEQGDSAMYLCASSLDAGEQFFGPGTRLTVL.

Only a few counts were recorded for this clone. The chain combines TRBV29-1 with TRBJ2-5; weak D call: TRBD2 (5 bases). V dropped 5 bases and J dropped 5 bases, with 15 bases sitting between them. The V gene's germline CDR1 is SQVTM and CDR2 ANQGSEA. The CDR3 length is 13 residues. The CDR3 bases are TGCAGCGTTCGGCGAGGGCGGGTCGAGACCCAGTACTTC. Translation: CSVRRGRVETQYF.

This clone showed up just a few times. The rearrangement links TRBV4-1 to TRBJ2-5, with 7 positions matching TRBD1. The CDR3 length is 15 residues. J gave up 5 bases and V 4 bases, and 10 bases lay outside the gene matches. CDR1 is MGHRA and CDR2 is YSYEKL in the germline V gene. The CDR3 sequence: CASSLSGTEGETQYF. The CDR3 nucleotides read TGCGCCAGCAGCCTCTCCGGGACAGAAGGGGAGACCCAGTACTTC.

The sample holds a few counts of this clone. The genes are TRBV30 and TRBJ1-3; D uncertain. Trimming removed 4 bases from V and 4 bases from J, with 8 bases in between. The germline V gene has CDR1 GTSNPN and CDR2 SVGIG (reference sequence). The CDR3 extends over 12 amino acids. CDR3 loop: CAWNKYGNTIYF. The DNA of the CDR3 is TGTGCCTGGAACAAGTACGGAAACACCATATATTTT.

The V gene is TRBV30, the J gene TRBJ2-7; D is perhaps TRBD1 or TRBD2 (5 bases each). CDR3 length: 14 amino acids. Germline values: CDR1 GTSNPN, CDR2 SVGIG (reference sequence). Deletions cut 4 bases from V and 0 bases from J, with 13 bases between. In DNA, the CDR3 is TGTGCCTGGATGTCGGGGCACCTCTCCTACGAGCAGTACTTC. Protein product: CAWMSGHLSYEQYF.

The rearrangement links TRBV4-3 to TRBJ2-1, with no clear D. The CDR3 loop spans 16 amino acids. Germline loops: CDR1 LGHNA, CDR2 YSLEER. V lost 0 bases and J 0 bases, leaving 9 bases between the germline ends. The DNA of the CDR3 is TGCGCCAGCAGCCAAGACTGGTTAGGCTCCTACAATGAGCAGTTCTTC. This sequence encodes CASSQDWLGSYNEQFF.

This clone was observed a handful of times. Here the CDR3 reads CSAEGESGGYTF. The CDR3, as DNA: TGCAGCGCTGAGGGGGAGTCAGGTGGCTACACCTTC. The chain has TRBV29-1 and TRBJ1-2, with D possibly matching TRBD1 (6 bases). With 7 bases removed from V and 7 bases from J, the gap between germline ends came to 16 bases. The CDR3 length is 12 residues. Germline CDR1 reads SQVTM; CDR2 reads ANQGSEA.

This clone was picked up a small number of times. V usage is TRBV28 and J usage is TRBJ2-7; no definite D call. The CDR3 is 13 residues long. In germline, CDR1 is MDHEN, CDR2 SYDVKM. V was cut by 8 bases and J by 0 bases, with 11 bases left in between. The CDR3, as DNA: TGTGCCAGCCGAGTTCGGAGCTCCTACGAGCAGTACTTC. Its protein product is CASRVRSSYEQYF.

The CDR3 protein is CASSSGQLGANVLTF. CDR3 sequence (DNA): TGTGCCAGCAGTTCCGGACAGCTTGGGGCCAACGTCCTGACTTTC. This chain links TRBV27 with TRBJ2-6, with D possibly TRBD1 on 6 matching bases. The CDR3 runs to 15 residues. Germline-derived CDR1 and CDR2 are MNHEY and SMNVEV (reference sequence). V lost 4 bases and J lost 3, with 10 bases in between.

The chain combines TRBV4-1 with TRBJ2-1; 8 bases fit TRBD2. The junction had 4 bases not matched to a gene; V was cut back by 2 bases and J by 7 bases. The length of the CDR3 is 14 residues. Germline V lookup: CDR1 MGHRA, CDR2 YSYEKL. The CDR3 here is CASSQQIAGNEQFF. CDR3 sequence (DNA): TGCGCCAGCAGCCAACAAATAGCGGGGAATGAGCAGTTCTTC.

This clone was seen a few times. This chain links TRBV4-1 with TRBJ2-3; possibly TRBD1 or TRBD2 for D (6 bases each). CDR1 and CDR2 (germline): MGHRA, YSYEKL. V was shortened by 1 base and J by 3 bases, with 11 bases between the two germline ends. This CDR3 is built from 15 residues. The CDR3 nucleotides read TGCGCCAGCAGCCAAGTCGGGGGCCGGACAGATACGCAGTATTTT. It encodes CASSQVGGRTDTQYF.

This clone was seen only a few times. The chain carries TRBV28 and TRBJ1-2; no clear D. The CDR3 extends over 10 amino acids. Germline CDR1 MDHEN, CDR2 SYDVKM. V was clipped by 2 bases and J by 6 bases, with 1 base between them. The CDR3 is CASSLHGYTF. In nucleotides, the CDR3 is TGTGCCAGCAGTTTACATGGCTACACCTTC.

The chain recombines TRBV7-9 with TRBJ2-3; a possible D gene is TRBD1 (6 bases). V lost 2 bases, J lost 7 bases, and 13 bases lay in between. This CDR3 spans 14 amino acids. Germline V gene data show CDR1 as SEHNR and CDR2 as FQNEAQ (reference sequence). The CDR3 is CASSLTTGTYTQYF. The CDR3, as DNA: TGTGCCAGCAGCTTAACTACAGGGACCTATACGCAGTATTTT.

This chain joins TRBV9 and TRBJ2-2; the match to TRBD2 covers 15 bases. The CDR3 extends over 21 amino acids. J lost 7 bases, V lost 0 bases, and 16 bases had no gene match. Germline V gene lookup returns CDR1 SGDLS and CDR2 YYNGEE. The CDR3 nucleotides read TGTGCCAGCAGCGTAGATGTTCCCCGGACTAGCGGGAGGGGACTCGGCGGGGAGCTGTTTTTT. Translation: CASSVDVPRTSGRGLGGELFF.

This clone was seen more than once but under ten times. The chain has TRBV30 and TRBJ1-5; 7 nucleotides match TRBD1. V lost 1 base, J lost 7 bases, and 4 bases stayed unmatched. This CDR3 is 13 amino acids long. Germline CDR1 is GTSNPN and CDR2 is SVGIG (reference sequence). The CDR3 DNA is TGTGCCTGGAGTGAACGACAGGGACAGCCCCAGCATTTT. Protein: CAWSERQGQPQHF.

In its sample, this clone was seen a few times. This sequence joins TRBV29-1 and TRBJ2-3; 8 bases align to TRBD1. CDR3 length: 13 residues. Germline loops: CDR1 SQVTM, CDR2 ANQGSEA. The trim removed 6 bases at V and 5 bases at J, leaving 7 bases unmatched. CDR3 DNA sequence: TGCAGCGTGGGACAGGTTTTAAGAGATACGCAGTATTTT. This gives the protein CSVGQVLRDTQYF.

The sample holds a few counts of this clone. The gene calls are TRBV18 and TRBJ2-7, with D tentatively TRBD1 (6 bases). CDR3 length: 15 amino acids. Germline loops: CDR1 KGHSH, CDR2 LQKENI. The V and J ends lost 2 bases and 2 bases respectively, with 13 bases between them. The CDR3 protein is CASSPRDTDTYEQYF. DNA for the CDR3: TGTGCCAGCTCACCAAGGGACACCGATACCTACGAGCAGTACTTC.

The CDR3 DNA follows: TGTGCCAGCACGTCCGGGAGTGCGTACAATGAGCAGTTCTTC. Translated: CASTSGSAYNEQFF. The rearrangement links TRBV6-6 to TRBJ2-1; possibly TRBD2 for D (6 bases). The CDR3 covers 14 residues. Germline V lookup: CDR1 MNHNY, CDR2 SVGAGI (reference sequence). Trimming took off 7 bases at V and 4 bases at J, with 14 bases between the two ends.